Presented here are 31 T cell receptor beta chains from one specimen sequenced in a study of blood T cells in healthy people across ages. Combining a sample-barcoded 5' primer with a J-beta primer mix, a second PCR ran for roughly 6 to 12 cycles. TCRdb re-called the 5' RACE reads through MiXCR, storing one row per CDR3 protein. The sample has roughly 1,300,000 distinct CDR3 sequences; approximately 59% are singletons. The sequencing sample was made of blood. Every receptor here comes from a man aged 18 to 35 in good health.

CDR3 DNA sequence: TGTGCCAGCAGCTTAAATGCGAGACTAGACGGTTCCTACGAGCAGTACTTC. It codes for CASSLNARLDGSYEQYF. The J gene is TRBJ2-7, the V gene TRBV11-2, with a possible D match to TRBD2 (6 bases). V lost 2 bases and J 1 base, leaving 18 bases between the germline ends. Germline CDR1 is SGHAT and CDR2 is FQNNGV. There are 17 residues in the CDR3.

This clonotype was counted a few times. The chain combines TRBV7-9 with TRBJ2-3, with 13 positions matching TRBD2. Germline values: CDR1 SEHNR, CDR2 FQNEAQ (reference sequence). CDR3 size: 18 residues. After removal of 5 bases from V and 0 bases from J, the junction contained 8 bases not matched to a gene. CDR3 amino acids: CASSSGTSGTPSTDTQYF. CDR3 in DNA: TGTGCCAGCAGCAGCGGGACTAGCGGGACACCTAGCACAGATACGCAGTATTTT. The full variable domain, its missing parts supplied by reference TRBV7-9 and TRBJ2-3, is DTGVSQNPRHKITKRGQNVTFRCDPISEHNRLYWYRQTLGQGPEFLTYFQNEAQLEKSRLLSDRFSAERPKGSFSTLEIQRTEQGDSAMYLCASSSGTSGTPSTDTQYFGPGTRLTVL.

This clonotype was observed a few times. The chain combines TRBV28 with TRBJ2-1; no clear D. The CDR3 spans 17 residues. Germline loops: CDR1 MDHEN, CDR2 SYDVKM. V was pared by 3 bases and J by 3 bases, with 18 bases between. Here the CDR3 reads CASSFPLTATIYNEQFF. The CDR3 DNA follows: TGTGCCAGCAGTTTCCCTCTGACCGCGACGATCTACAATGAGCAGTTCTTC. Using reference TRBV28 and TRBJ2-1 for the parts outside the CDR3, the full variable domain is DVKVTQSSRYLVKRTGEKVFLECVQDMDHENMFWYRQDPGLGLRLIYFSYDVKMKEKGDIPEGYSVSREKKERFSLILESASTNQTSMYLCASSFPLTATIYNEQFFGPGTRLTVL.

This clonotype appeared a few times. J is TRBJ1-4 and V is TRBV20-1, with a tentative D call TRBD1 (6 bases). Germline lookup yields CDR1 DFQATT and CDR2 SNEGSKA (reference sequence). The ends were cut back, 2 bases at V and 7 bases at J, with 11 bases in the middle. The CDR3 contains 13 residues. CDR3 coding DNA: TGCAGTGCTAGATGGACAGTCGGTGAAAAACTGTTTTTT. Translated: CSARWTVGEKLFF.

The chain carries TRBV7-9 and TRBJ1-1; D is possibly TRBD1 (5 bases). The length of the CDR3 is 17 residues. The germline CDR1 and CDR2 sequences are SEHNR and FQNEAQ (reference sequence). V lost 1 base, J lost 1 base, and 16 bases lay in between. CDR3 sequence: CASSLGWGGGTNTEAFF. Here the CDR3 DNA reads TGTGCCAGCAGCTTAGGTTGGGGCGGCGGGACGAACACTGAAGCTTTCTTT.

This CDR3 reads CASSLNGLPNTGELFF. The CDR3, as DNA: TGTGCCAGCAGTTTAAACGGACTACCGAACACCGGGGAGCTGTTTTTT. This chain uses TRBV6-8 with TRBJ2-2, with D tentatively TRBD2 (6 bases). The CDR3 runs to 16 residues. Germline CDR1 reads MNHGY; CDR2 reads SAAAGT. Trimming removed 4 bases at V and 0 bases at J, with 12 bases between.

This clonotype has just a few counts. The chain employs TRBV3-1 and TRBJ2-3, with 10 bases identical to TRBD2. Trimming at V came to 0 bases and at J to 0 bases, leaving 12 bases not matched to a gene. The CDR3 runs to 20 residues. Per germline, CDR1 LGHDT and CDR2 YNNKEL (reference sequence). For the CDR3, the DNA is TGTGCCAGCAGCCAAGATAAGGAGTCTAGCGGGGGCGAGAGCACAGATACGCAGTATTTT. Translation gives CASSQDKESSGGESTDTQYF.

In this sample, this clonotype turned up a few times. CDR3 in amino acids: CASSLGPGNYGYTF. CDR3 nucleotides: TGTGCCAGCAGCTTAGGTCCGGGCAACTATGGCTACACCTTC. The V call is TRBV7-2, the J call TRBJ1-2, with D unclear. This CDR3 spans 14 amino acids. Germline lookup yields CDR1 SGHTA and CDR2 FQGNSA. V dropped 1 base and J dropped 2 bases, with 8 bases sitting between them.

The chain couples TRBV15 to TRBJ2-5; the D is unclear. V gave up 3 bases and J gave up 11 bases, with 25 bases separating them. The CDR3 consists of 16 residues. Germline lookup yields CDR1 LNHNV and CDR2 YYDKDF (reference sequence). CDR3 nucleotides: TGTGCCACCAGCAGTTTCAGGCCACGGCGGAGCAATGAGCAGTACTTC. This encodes CATSSFRPRRSNEQYF.

The table lists this clonotype with a few counts. The V and J genes are TRBV27 and TRBJ2-7; D could derive from TRBD1 or TRBD2 (6 bases each). The V end was cut by 3 bases, the J end by 0 bases, with 9 bases between. CDR1 is MNHEY and CDR2 is SMNVEV in the germline V gene (reference sequence). This CDR3 spans 14 amino acids. The chain's CDR3 is CASSFGGPSYEQYF. DNA for the CDR3: TGTGCCAGCAGTTTTGGGGGGCCCTCCTACGAGCAGTACTTC.

This chain joins TRBV7-9 and TRBJ2-1; tentative D call: TRBD2 (5 bases). This CDR3 is 14 amino acids long. V was pared by 1 base and J by 5 bases, with 9 bases between. The germline V gene has CDR1 SEHNR and CDR2 FQNEAQ (reference sequence). CDR3 sequence (DNA): TGTGCCAGCAGCTTAGTGTTCGGGGACAATGAGCAGTTCTTC. Protein: CASSLVFGDNEQFF.

The chain combines TRBV6-2 or TRBV6-3 with TRBJ2-1; D remains unclear. The V end was cut by 5 bases, the J end by 11 bases, with 10 bases between. Germline values: CDR1 MNHEY, CDR2 SVGEGT. This CDR3 has 11 residues. The CDR3 spells CASSDTSQQFF. The CDR3 DNA reads as TGTGCCAGCAGTGACACAAGTCAGCAGTTCTTC.

This rearrangement joins TRBV27 to TRBJ1-1; D remains unclear. Germline values: CDR1 MNHEY, CDR2 SMNVEV (reference sequence). The CDR3 is 13 residues long. Trimming stripped 5 bases from V and 4 bases from J, with 11 bases between. CDR3 in DNA: TGTGCCAGCAGTGTCAGGCGAAGCACTGAAGCTTTCTTT. Translated: CASSVRRSTEAFF.

This clonotype was counted only a few times. The chain links TRBV6-2 or TRBV6-3 to TRBJ2-4, with D perhaps matching TRBD1 or TRBD2 (5 bases each). The CDR3 is 16 amino acids. CDR1 and CDR2 from the germline V gene are MNHEY and SVGEGT. Deletions cut 0 bases from V and 3 bases from J, with 12 bases between. The CDR3 protein is CASSYSSGTDKNIQYF. The CDR3 DNA reads as TGTGCCAGCAGTTACTCGTCCGGGACGGACAAAAACATTCAGTACTTC.

V gene TRBV12-3 or TRBV12-4 combines with J gene TRBJ2-3; 9 positions agree with TRBD1. The trim removed 4 bases at V and 5 bases at J, leaving 4 bases unmatched. The CDR3 contains 14 residues. In DNA form, the CDR3 reads TGTGCCAGCAGTTGGGACAGGGCGGTAGATACGCAGTATTTT. This encodes CASSWDRAVDTQYF.

This chain uses TRBV20-1 with TRBJ1-5; tentatively, D is TRBD1 (5 bases). Germline V gene data show CDR1 as DFQATT and CDR2 as SNEGSKA (reference sequence). This CDR3 is 13 amino acids long. Trimming pared 0 bases from V and 5 bases from J, leaving 8 bases between. Here the CDR3 DNA reads TGCAGTGCTAGAGAAGGGGTGTATCAGCCCCAGCATTTT. It translates to CSAREGVYQPQHF.

The chain employs TRBV29-1 and TRBJ2-1; D call uncertain. V lost 5 bases, J lost 6 bases, and 14 bases lay in between. Germline-derived CDR1 and CDR2 are SQVTM and ANQGSEA. The CDR3 loop spans 13 amino acids. The CDR3 sequence is CSVPRPAGNEQFF. CDR3 sequence (DNA): TGCAGCGTTCCTAGACCTGCCGGCAATGAGCAGTTCTTC.

This sequence joins TRBV14 and TRBJ2-1; 9 bases line up with TRBD1. V lost 3 bases, J lost 8 bases, and 14 bases stayed unmatched. Germline V gene sequence: CDR1 SGHDN, CDR2 FVKESK. The CDR3 loop spans 17 amino acids. CDR3 residues: CASSHPSGTGRIYEQFF. CDR3 nucleotide sequence: TGTGCCAGCAGCCACCCGTCCGGGACAGGGAGGATTTATGAGCAGTTCTTC.

This chain joins TRBV3-1 and TRBJ2-4; 9 nucleotides match TRBD2. From germline, CDR1 is LGHDT and CDR2 YNNKEL (reference sequence). The J segment lost 13 bases and the V segment lost 0 bases, leaving 10 bases of the junction unmatched. The CDR3 totals 15 residues. This CDR3 is CASSQDRSGRREQYF. CDR3 nucleotide sequence: TGTGCCAGCAGCCAAGACCGTAGCGGGAGAAGAGAGCAGTACTTC.

The rearrangement links TRBV7-2 to TRBJ1-1; 7 positions match TRBD1. CDR1 SGHTA and CDR2 FQGNSA come from the germline V gene. J lost 9 bases, V lost 1 base, and 5 bases had no gene match. The CDR3 length is 13 residues. CDR3 sequence: CASSLEARGKAFF. The CDR3 nucleotides read TGTGCCAGCAGCTTAGAGGCCAGGGGGAAAGCTTTCTTT.

This rearrangement joins TRBV10-2 to TRBJ2-7, with D possibly matching TRBD2 (5 bases). The germline V and J ends were trimmed by 8 bases and 2 bases, with 13 bases remaining between them. Germline V lookup: CDR1 WSHSY, CDR2 SAAADI. The length of the CDR3 is 13 residues. The CDR3 nucleotides read TGCGCCAGCGCGAGCGGCGCGGCCTACGAGCAGTACTTC. Translation gives CASASGAAYEQYF.

The chain employs TRBV25-1 and TRBJ2-5; 7 bases line up with TRBD2. The J call is doubtful: the DNA matches TRBJ2-7 better. Germline V gene lookup returns CDR1 MGHDK and CDR2 SYGVNS. CDR3 length equals 13 residues. The CDR3 sequence is CASSGDYPYEQYF. In nucleotides, the CDR3 is TGTGCCAGCAGTGGGGACTACCCATACGAGCAGTACTTC.

The CDR3 sequence is CASSRPHMGYANTGELFF. The CDR3 DNA reads TGTGCCAGCAGCCGGCCCCATATGGGGTACGCGAACACCGGGGAGCTGTTTTTT. The rearrangement uses TRBV7-2 and TRBJ2-2; D unresolved. The CDR3 loop spans 18 amino acids. V lost 5 bases and J lost 0, with 19 bases in between. Germline V gene data show CDR1 as SGHTA and CDR2 as FQGNSA.

The chain carries TRBV15 and TRBJ2-1; D not certain. Germline V gives CDR1 LNHNV, CDR2 YYDKDF (reference sequence). Trimming stripped 0 bases from V and 1 base from J, with 16 bases between. The CDR3 sequence is 18 residues long. The chain's CDR3 is CATSRDWPPDESYNEQFF. The CDR3 coding sequence is TGTGCCACCAGCAGAGATTGGCCCCCGGACGAATCCTACAATGAGCAGTTCTTC.

This clonotype was detected a few times. The chain couples TRBV11-2 to TRBJ2-7; the D is unclear. Germline V gene data show CDR1 as SGHAT and CDR2 as FQNNGV. CDR3 length: 13 residues. Trimming cost V 1 base and J 3 bases, with 7 bases left between them. The CDR3 DNA sequence: TGTGCCAGCAGCTTAGGCCGGCTCTACGAGCAGTACTTC. Translation: CASSLGRLYEQYF. Looking up the rest from reference TRBV11-2 and TRBJ2-7 gives the full variable domain: EAGVAQSPRYKIIEKRQSVAFWCNPISGHATLYWYQQILGQGPKLLIQFQNNGVVDDSQLPKDRFSAERLKGVDSTLKIQPAKLEDSAVYLCASSLGRLYEQYFGPGTRLTVT.

The rearrangement links TRBV6-5 to TRBJ2-5; no reliable D call. Trimming left V 2 bases short and J 5 bases short, with 9 bases between. This CDR3 region has 13 residues. From germline, CDR1 is MNHEY and CDR2 SVGAGI. The DNA of the CDR3 is TGTGCCAGCAGTTACCATGAATGGGAGACCCAGTACTTC. Its protein is CASSYHEWETQYF.

This clonotype was seen at least ten times. The chain combines TRBV6-2 or TRBV6-3 with TRBJ2-2; the D is unclear. V was trimmed by 9 bases and J by 3 bases, leaving 8 bases between them. The CDR3 is 12 residues long. Germline V gene sequence: CDR1 MNHEY, CDR2 SVGEGT. CDR3 DNA: TGTGCCAGTAGAATCTACACCGGGGAGCTGTTTTTT. Residues: CASRIYTGELFF.

This chain uses TRBV4-1 with TRBJ2-4; D call uncertain. Germline CDR1 is MGHRA and CDR2 is YSYEKL. The CDR3 sequence is 20 residues long. V lost 0 bases and J lost 1, with 22 bases in between. CDR3 sequence: CASSQDRVEITGMAKNIQYF. DNA of the CDR3: TGCGCCAGCAGCCAAGATCGGGTCGAGATCACCGGTATGGCCAAAAACATTCAGTACTTC.

V gene TRBV20-1 combines with J gene TRBJ2-7; TRBD2 aligns across 12 bases. The CDR3 totals 18 residues. Germline trimming cut 1 base from V and 2 bases from J; bases unmatched to any gene: 12. Germline V gene lookup returns CDR1 DFQATT and CDR2 SNEGSKA (reference sequence). CDR3 region: CSARGPGLAGLRTYEQYF. The CDR3 nucleotides are TGCAGTGCTAGAGGTCCGGGACTAGCGGGCCTGAGGACCTACGAGCAGTACTTC.

The sample holds one count of this clonotype. The chain is built from TRBV5-1 and TRBJ2-1, with 12 bases matching TRBD2. Trimming at V came to 7 bases and at J to 10 bases, leaving 12 bases not matched to a gene. CDR1 and CDR2 (germline): SGHRS, YFSETQ. This CDR3 is 15 amino acids long. The CDR3 here is CASGRTSGNWGEQFF. As DNA, the CDR3 is TGCGCCAGCGGAAGGACTAGCGGGAATTGGGGCGAGCAGTTCTTC.

CDR3 sequence reads: CASSNLEQYF. The CDR3 DNA sequence: TGTGCCAGCAGTAACCTTGAGCAGTACTTC. The V and J genes are TRBV2 and TRBJ2-5, with D unclear. Deletions cut 5 bases from V and 11 bases from J, with 9 bases between. The CDR3 spans 10 residues. Germline loops: CDR1 SNHLY, CDR2 FYNNEI.